This TCR beta chain emerged from a study of blood T cell repertoires in COVID-19 (dated by TCRdb to 2018 to 2020). Turning to the overall study: Samples covering the acute and convalescent phases of COVID-19 were provided by collaborators in the United States, Italy and Spain. The material from the prospective study consisted of cDNA or gDNA derived from T cells, B-cell-depleted T cells, or PBMCs. Subjects who had been exposed to COVID-19, were actively infected with it, or had recovered from it provided the deeply sampled blood TCRbeta repertoires that made up the dataset. The repertoires were made available in a free public database intended to serve as a resource for research on the immune response to SARS-CoV-2. Samples came from the ongoing ImmuneRACE study (first 160 participants) plus 1,254 subjects from 6 global collaborators. A de-identified subject ID, COVID-19 status, age in years and sex were almost always included in the sample metadata. Where available, HLA class I and class II types were taken from metadata supplied by the sample provider and were not determined by assay-based typing.

The germline V gene (reference sequence) provides CDR1 LNHDA and CDR2 SQIVND. The germline ends are 16 bases apart after V is trimmed by 5 bases and J by 2 bases. Reading from cysteine to phenylalanine, the CDR3 counts 16 amino acids. The kept DNA is CDR3 alone, 48 bases in frame from the first base. The paper's findings and limits, for the study overall: The quantity of clinical and demographic metadata differed by source and by participant and was supplied without curation.

As to this clone: Its antigen target is currently unknown. Qualities for individual bases were not recorded, and no much larger clone is one base off.

Whole blood was collected in K2EDTA tubes by collaborating institutions according to the institutions' own protocols. For TCRbeta analysis, collaborators shipped samples in one of three forms: frozen whole blood, isolated PBMCs, or DNA extracted from either of those sample types. The immunoSEQ Assay, a bias-controlled multiplex PCR, was used to amplify TCRbeta CDR3 regions from genomic DNA. Per the source publication's procedure: The number of nucleated cells in each sample was estimated from the amplification of reference gene primers within the assay. To quantify the absolute abundance of each unique TCRbeta CDR3 rearrangement, sequence reads were collapsed and filtered. For each sample, productive Simpson clonality was calculated by taking the square root of Simpson's diversity index across productive rearrangements. TCRdb mirrors the immuneACCESS table, restricted to in-frame sequences. Some clones are absent from its copies; in checked studies, under half trace to an unresolved V gene, and the reason for the others is unknown. Clone size and V and J calls were adopted from that table, with D and trimming inferred from the DNA. The sample table contains about 150,000 clones; only one count was recorded for over 70% of them. The ten top clones hold approximately 0.5% of the sample.

The sequence was collected from a man between 60 and 70 years old with acute or convalescent COVID-19. Input material: peripheral blood. The sequence is built from TRBV19 and TRBJ1-5, with TRBD1 perhaps the D gene, on 5 matching bases. At the DNA level, the sequence is TGTGCCAGTAGTCCCGCCCCAGGGATTGGCAATCAGCCCCAGCATTTT. Its translation reads: CASSPAPGIGNQPQHF.